Below are 21 T cell receptor beta chains sequenced from a single sample in a study of T cell responses to AZD1222 COVID-19 vaccine (dated by TCRdb to about 2021). The sample's time point label is to be understood as: about 28 days (+/-7) after the second vaccine dose. The protocol used for the library was the immunoSEQ multiplex PCR assay. Sourced from immuneACCESS, this table was stored by TCRdb with only in-frame sequences that have V and J called. A share of the clones is absent; for the studies checked, an unresolved V gene accounts for under half, and the remainder has no known explanation. A total of 80,000 to 85,000 clones appear in this sample, about 91% of them only once. In total, the top ten clones hold approximately 8% of the sample. The sequencing here drew on peripheral blood, taken 28 days after the second AZD1222 dose. These receptors all come from an adult who received the AZD1222 COVID-19 vaccine.

J is TRBJ1-5 and V is TRBV5-8; no clear D. Germline values: CDR1 SGHTS, CDR2 YDEGEE. The CDR3 is 15 amino acids. Deletions cut 0 bases from V and 5 bases from J, with 12 bases between. CDR3 loop: CASSLGSRSDQPQHF. The CDR3 DNA reads as TGTGCCAGCAGCTTGGGCAGTAGGAGCGATCAGCCCCAGCATTTT.

The CDR3 spells CATATQKETQYF. The CDR3 DNA is TGTGCCACCGCGACACAAAAAGAGACCCAGTACTTC. This sequence joins TRBV10-3 and TRBJ2-5; D is unresolved. The ends were cut back, 10 bases at V and 3 bases at J, with 12 bases in the middle. Germline-derived CDR1 and CDR2 are ENHRY and SYGVKD. The CDR3 is 12 amino acids.

The chain has TRBV5-1 and TRBJ2-1; 7 nucleotides align to TRBD1. The CDR3 is made up of 14 amino acids. Germline CDR1 and CDR2: SGHRS and YFSETQ. Losses at the gene ends were 1 base for V and 5 bases for J; bases not matched to a gene: 3. The CDR3 coding sequence is TGCGCCAGCAGCTTGAGGGGGCCGAACAATGAGCAGTTCTTC. It codes for CASSLRGPNNEQFF.

This chain links TRBV20-1 with TRBJ1-1, with TRBD1 identical over 11 bases. This CDR3 comprises 15 residues. CDR1 and CDR2 (germline): DFQATT, SNEGSKA (reference sequence). V gave up 3 bases and J gave up 4 bases; unmatched junction bases: 7. CDR3 in DNA: TGCAGTGCTAGTATGGGGACAGGGGGATTCACTGAAGCTTTCTTT. Translating it yields CSASMGTGGFTEAFF.

V gene TRBV28 combines with J gene TRBJ1-1, with D perhaps matching TRBD1 (6 bases). Germline lookup yields CDR1 MDHEN and CDR2 SYDVKM. The CDR3 spans 14 residues. Trimming stripped 3 bases from V and 5 bases from J, with 13 bases between. CDR3 bases: TGTGCCAGCAGTTTGTGGGGGCCGGGAACTGAAGCTTTCTTT. Translation: CASSLWGPGTEAFF.

This chain joins TRBV3-1 (or the pseudogene TRBV3-2) and TRBJ2-5; 8 positions match TRBD1. The CDR3 is 14 amino acids. Germline trimming cut 5 bases from V and 2 bases from J; bases unmatched to any gene: 4. CDR1 is LGHDT, CDR2 YNNKEL, per germline (reference sequence). The CDR3 spells CASSNTGGQETQYF. The CDR3 bases are TGTGCCAGCAGCAACACAGGGGGACAAGAGACCCAGTACTTC.

The chain carries TRBV7-2 and TRBJ2-1, with no clear D. Per the germline V gene, CDR1 is SGHTA and CDR2 is FQGNSA. The CDR3 covers 13 residues. The V end was cut by 2 bases, the J end by 3 bases, with 5 bases between. The CDR3 spells CASSLTSYNEQFF. The CDR3 region has the DNA TGTGCCAGCAGCTTAACCAGCTACAATGAGCAGTTCTTC.

The chain employs TRBV28 and TRBJ1-1; D is possibly TRBD1 (5 bases). V was pared by 3 bases and J by 5 bases, with 10 bases between. Germline V CDR1 and CDR2: MDHEN, SYDVKM. The CDR3 runs to 13 residues. CDR3 DNA: TGTGCCAGCAGTTTTCCCGCAGGGACTGAAGCTTTCTTT. Amino acid sequence: CASSFPAGTEAFF.

V gene TRBV7-2 combines with J gene TRBJ2-5; 11 bases line up with TRBD2. The germline CDR1 and CDR2 sequences are SGHTA and FQGNSA. The CDR3 loop spans 16 amino acids. Trimming at V came to 3 bases and at J to 3 bases, leaving 6 bases not matched to a gene. CDR3 in amino acids: CASSFNLGLAEETQYF. In nucleotides, the CDR3 is TGTGCCAGCAGCTTCAACTTGGGACTAGCGGAAGAGACCCAGTACTTC.

The chain links TRBV28 to TRBJ1-5; weak D call: TRBD1 (5 bases). From germline, CDR1 is MDHEN and CDR2 SYDVKM. The ends were cut back, 4 bases at V and 0 bases at J, with 7 bases in the middle. The CDR3 covers 14 residues. CDR3 residues: CASSSGGSNQPQHF. CDR3 coding DNA: TGTGCCAGCAGTTCTGGGGGTAGCAATCAGCCCCAGCATTTT. The entire variable domain, with the rest obtained from reference TRBV28 and TRBJ1-5, is as follows: DVKVTQSSRYLVKRTGEKVFLECVQDMDHENMFWYRQDPGLGLRLIYFSYDVKMKEKGDIPEGYSVSREKKERFSLILESASTNQTSMYLCASSSGGSNQPQHFGDGTRLSIL.

CDR3 sequence (DNA): TGTGCCAGCAGCGTAGGGACTAGCGGGCTGGGGGCCTACGAGCAGTACTTC. It encodes CASSVGTSGLGAYEQYF. The chain is built from TRBV9 and TRBJ2-7; 11 positions agree with TRBD2. This CDR3 has 17 residues. The germline gives CDR1 SGDLS, CDR2 YYNGEE. V was clipped by 0 bases and J by 2 bases; unmatched bases: 7.

The J gene is TRBJ2-7, the V gene TRBV6-5; 8 bases fit TRBD2. The trim removed 7 bases at V and 7 bases at J, leaving 12 bases unmatched. CDR3 length: 14 amino acids. Germline assignment: CDR1 MNHEY and CDR2 SVGAGI. CDR3 sequence: CASTVGAGGREQYF. CDR3 DNA: TGTGCCAGCACCGTTGGGGCGGGAGGTCGGGAGCAGTACTTC.

This chain connects TRBV15 to TRBJ1-5, with D unclear. The germline CDR1 and CDR2 sequences are LNHNV and YYDKDF (reference sequence). The CDR3 covers 16 residues. The V end was cut by 1 base, the J end by 1 base, with 11 bases between. DNA for the CDR3: TGTGCCACCAGCAGAGTCAAGCCGTTAAGCAATCAGCCCCAGCATTTT. Protein: CATSRVKPLSNQPQHF. The full variable domain, with the rest looked up from reference TRBV15 and TRBJ1-5, is DAMVIQNPRYQVTQFGKPVTLSCSQTLNHNVMYWYQQKSSQAPKLLFHYYDKDFNNEADTPDNFQSRRPNTSFCFLDIRSPGLGDTAMYLCATSRVKPLSNQPQHFGDGTRLSIL.

The V gene is TRBV12-3 or TRBV12-4, the J gene TRBJ2-1, with D uncertain. The CDR3 length is 13 residues. The V gene lost 1 base and the J gene lost 6 bases, with 7 bases spanning the gap. The CDR3, as DNA: TGTGCCAGCAGTTTAGGTTCGGTCAATGAGCAGTTCTTC. It translates to CASSLGSVNEQFF.

The chain carries TRBV27 and TRBJ2-7; 13 nucleotides line up with TRBD2. Unmatched junction bases numbered 11, after V lost 2 bases and J lost 4 bases. The CDR3 length is 18 residues. Germline values: CDR1 MNHEY, CDR2 SMNVEV (reference sequence). CDR3 in amino acids: CASSLTLGQLAGGYEQYF. Written as DNA, the CDR3 is TGTGCCAGCAGTTTAACGCTCGGCCAACTAGCGGGAGGGTACGAGCAGTACTTC.

This chain uses TRBV7-9 with TRBJ2-2; maybe TRBD1 (5 bases). The CDR3 loop spans 13 amino acids. Deletions cut 3 bases from V and 6 bases from J, with 8 bases between. Germline V lookup: CDR1 SEHNR, CDR2 FQNEAQ (reference sequence). CDR3 residues: CASSFTGPGELFF. In nucleotides, the CDR3 is TGTGCCAGCAGCTTTACAGGTCCCGGGGAGCTGTTTTTT.

This rearrangement joins TRBV27 to TRBJ2-3, with TRBD2 identical over 11 bases. With 6 bases clipped from V and 4 bases from J, the junction kept 0 bases outside the gene matches. This CDR3 is built from 13 residues. CDR1 and CDR2 (germline): MNHEY, SMNVEV (reference sequence). The CDR3 sequence: CASRLAGADTQYF. CDR3 bases: TGTGCCAGCAGACTAGCGGGAGCAGATACGCAGTATTTT.

This chain links TRBV7-3 with TRBJ2-2; TRBD2 matches at 9 bases. The CDR3 has 15 amino acids. Germline CDR1 SGHTA, CDR2 FQGTGA. V shed 2 bases and J 2 bases; nucleotides not matched to a gene: 0. The CDR3 protein is CASSLGTSNTGELFF. For the CDR3, the DNA is TGTGCCAGCAGCTTAGGGACTAGCAACACCGGGGAGCTGTTTTTT.

A single count supports this clone. The chain recombines TRBV5-5 with TRBJ2-3, with 11 nucleotides matching TRBD2. Germline lookup yields CDR1 SGHKS and CDR2 YYEKEE (reference sequence). With V trimmed by 0 bases and J by 4 bases, 4 bases remained unmatched. The length of the CDR3 is 16 residues. CDR3 protein: CASSLDLAGGSDTQYF. CDR3 nucleotides: TGTGCCAGCAGCTTGGATCTAGCGGGAGGATCAGATACGCAGTATTTT.

This rearrangement joins TRBV7-3 to TRBJ1-2, with D hard to call. The V and J ends lost 5 bases and 5 bases respectively, with 12 bases between them. There are 13 residues in the CDR3. Germline V gene sequence: CDR1 SGHTA, CDR2 FQGTGA. The CDR3 sequence: CASSQGSGYGYTF. The CDR3 DNA reads as TGTGCCAGCAGCCAAGGCTCGGGATATGGCTACACCTTC.

CDR3 sequence (DNA): TGTGCCAGCAGCCCGACAGGGGGCGGCTATGGCTACACCTTC. Translating it yields CASSPTGGGYGYTF. The rearrangement links TRBV5-4 to TRBJ1-2, with TRBD1 matching over 10 bases. CDR3 length: 14 residues. CDR1 SGHNT and CDR2 YYREEE come from the germline V gene (reference sequence). With 4 bases clipped from V and 4 bases from J, the junction kept 4 bases outside the gene matches.